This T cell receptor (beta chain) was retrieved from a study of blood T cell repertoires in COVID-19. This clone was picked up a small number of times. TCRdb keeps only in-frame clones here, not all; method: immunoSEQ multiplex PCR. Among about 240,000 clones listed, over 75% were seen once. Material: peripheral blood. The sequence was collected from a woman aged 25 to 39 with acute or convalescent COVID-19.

In DNA, the CDR3 is TGCAGCGTTGACCCCCGGGACAGGGGGCGAGCTTTCTTT. Amino acid sequence: CSVDPRDRGRAFF. V usage is TRBV29-1 and J usage is TRBJ1-1; 12 bases align to TRBD1. The germline V gene has CDR1 SQVTM and CDR2 ANQGSEA. This CDR3 is 13 amino acids long. V lost 3 bases and J lost 10; bases outside the gene matches: 6.